This T cell receptor beta chain was identified in a study of blood T cell repertoires in COVID-19 (dated by TCRdb to the early 2020s). For context, the study as a whole: Collaborator samples came from the United States, Italy and Spain and covered acute and convalescent phases of COVID-19. The prospective study material was composed of cDNA or gDNA derived from T cells, B-cell-depleted T cells, or PBMCs. Deeply sampled blood TCRbeta repertoires from subjects exposed to, actively infected with, or recovered from COVID-19 were included in the dataset. The repertoires were made available in a free public database intended to serve as a resource for research on the immune response to SARS-CoV-2. The samples were drawn from two sources: the first 160 participants of the ongoing ImmuneRACE study, and 950 to 1,500 subjects contributed by 6 global collaborators. Sample metadata almost always included a de-identified subject ID, COVID-19 status, age in years and sex. HLA class I and class II types, where available, came from metadata supplied by the sample provider rather than from assay-based typing.

Each collaborating institution followed its own protocols to collect whole blood in K2EDTA tubes. For TCRbeta analysis, collaborator samples were shipped as frozen whole blood, as isolated PBMCs, or as DNA extracted from either sample type. Remarks on this clone: Its antigen is still unknown. Base-call qualities are not available, and no considerably larger clone is one nucleotide away.

TCRbeta CDR3 regions were amplified from genomic DNA by means of the immunoSEQ Assay, a bias-controlled multiplex PCR. The authors processed their data as follows. Within the assay, amplification of reference gene primers was used to estimate how many nucleated cells each sample contained. To quantify the absolute abundance of each unique TCRbeta CDR3 rearrangement, sequence reads were collapsed and filtered. Productive Simpson clonality was computed per sample as the square root of Simpson's diversity index over productive rearrangements. TCRdb provides this immuneACCESS table in a form limited to in-frame rearrangements. Some clones are lacking; in checked studies, under half of them reflect an unresolved V gene, and why the rest are absent is not known. V and J calls and clone size come straight from that table; D and trimming were deduced from the DNA. Recorded for this sample are approximately 26,000 clones; about 90% of them occurred a single time. Clones ranked in the top ten supply 1.7% of the sample.

The paper as a whole reports these results and caveats: The quantity of clinical and demographic metadata differed by source and by participant and was supplied without curation.

The sample comprised peripheral blood. The clonotype was recovered from a woman between 55 and 75 years old with active COVID-19.

The DNA reads TGTGCCAGCAGCATGACTAGCCCCCCCGGGGAGCAGTTCTTC. Its protein product is CASSMTSPPGEQFF. This chain joins TRBV27 to TRBJ2-1; TRBD2 agrees with 7 junctional bases. V ends up 6 bases short and J 10 bases short, with an unmatched junction base count of 12. CDR3 length: 14 amino acids, cysteine to phenylalanine. This entry keeps only the CDR3 DNA: 42 bases, framed from base 1. For CDR1 and CDR2, the germline V gene (reference sequence) lists MNHEY and SMNVEV.